A selection of T cell receptor beta chains follows, all from one sample in a study of T cells after yellow fever vaccination. Using its own MiXCR run on the 5' RACE reads, TCRdb lists one record per CDR3 protein. The sample lists approximately 180,000 distinct CDR3 sequences; approximately 6.2% were seen once. Sequencing used CD4+ T cells sorted from PBMCs, obtained on the day of the first yellow fever vaccination. The origin of the receptors is a man in his late teens or twenties who received the YFV17D yellow fever vaccine. The conserved cysteine and the conserved F or W are not part of the CDR3 here. Clone size is given for some rows only: seen once, a few or many times, or a class if the clone is expanded.

abundance	j_gene	v_gene	CDR3aa
many	TRBJ2-1	TRBV6-5	ASIPPSGGGNEQF
few	TRBJ2-1	TRBV29-1	SVVRGGDLVEQF
many	TRBJ2-3	TRBV6-5	ASSYYKGSTDTQY
few	TRBJ2-1	TRBV5-5	ASSLDQGASSYNEQF
many	TRBJ2-3	TRBV4-2	ASSPGQGGVVGQY
few	TRBJ2-7	TRBV5-1	ASRVALKDFPTYEQY
many	TRBJ2-1	TRBV11-2	ASSLGWTGINEQF
.	TRBJ1-6	TRBV6-5	ASSYSSRWAYNSPLH
few	TRBJ1-5	TRBV12-3/TRBV12-4	ASKGGGTGFNQPQH
many	TRBJ2-5	TRBV7-2	ASTMGGETQY
many	TRBJ2-3	TRBV4-1	ASSHGLAGDTDTQY
few	TRBJ1-4	TRBV7-8	ASTPVRTGPVLLF
.	TRBJ2-5	TRBV7-9	ASSQTGKETQY
few	TRBJ1-3	TRBV7-2	ASRPGGGPGGNTIY
few	TRBJ1-1	TRBV12-3/TRBV12-4	ASRPGQSLGAEAF
few	TRBJ1-1	TRBV29-1	SAKGVNTEAF
few	TRBJ2-1	TRBV2	ASSDLGLAGYNEQF
many	TRBJ1-6	TRBV25-1	ASSRMGSTYSPLH
few	TRBJ2-1	TRBV4-1	ASSQDDPGQGAHRQGNEQF
many	TRBJ2-5	TRBV29-1	SVVSQPGGAQY
many	TRBJ2-5	TRBV20-1	SARVGTAQETQY
.	TRBJ2-3	TRBV7-9	ASSLTPLPTVSTDTQY
many	TRBJ2-3	TRBV7-9	ASSFWTGVGDTQY